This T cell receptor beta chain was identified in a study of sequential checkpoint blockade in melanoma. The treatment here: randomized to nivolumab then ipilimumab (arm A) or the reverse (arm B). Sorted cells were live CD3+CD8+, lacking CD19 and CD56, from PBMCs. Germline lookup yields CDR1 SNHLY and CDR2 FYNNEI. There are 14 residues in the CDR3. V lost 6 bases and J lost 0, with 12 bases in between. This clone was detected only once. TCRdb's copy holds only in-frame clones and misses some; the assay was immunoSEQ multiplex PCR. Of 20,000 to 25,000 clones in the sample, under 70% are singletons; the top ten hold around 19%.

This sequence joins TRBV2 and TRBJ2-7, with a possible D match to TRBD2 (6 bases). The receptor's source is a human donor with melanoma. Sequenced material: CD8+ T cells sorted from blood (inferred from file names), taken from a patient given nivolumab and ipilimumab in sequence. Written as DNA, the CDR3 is TGTGCCAGCAGCCCGGGACTCCCCTCCTACGAGCAGTACTTC. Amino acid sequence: CASSPGLPSYEQYF. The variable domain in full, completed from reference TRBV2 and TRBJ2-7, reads EPEVTQTPSHQVTQMGQEVILRCVPISNHLYFYWYRQILGQKVEFLVSFYNNEISEKSEIFDDQFSVERPDGSNFTLKIRSTKLEDSAMYFCASSPGLPSYEQYFGPGTRLTVT.